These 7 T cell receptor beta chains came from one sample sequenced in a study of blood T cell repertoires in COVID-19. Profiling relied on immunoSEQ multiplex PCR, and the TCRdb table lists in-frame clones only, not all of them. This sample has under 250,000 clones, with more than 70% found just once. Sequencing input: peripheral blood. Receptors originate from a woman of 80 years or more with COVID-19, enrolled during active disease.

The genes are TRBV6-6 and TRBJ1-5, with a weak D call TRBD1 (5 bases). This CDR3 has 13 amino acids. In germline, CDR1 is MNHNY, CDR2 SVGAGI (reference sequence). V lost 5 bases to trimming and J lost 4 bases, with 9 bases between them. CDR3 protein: CASSAGFNQPQHF. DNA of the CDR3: TGTGCCAGCAGTGCAGGGTTTAATCAGCCCCAGCATTTT.

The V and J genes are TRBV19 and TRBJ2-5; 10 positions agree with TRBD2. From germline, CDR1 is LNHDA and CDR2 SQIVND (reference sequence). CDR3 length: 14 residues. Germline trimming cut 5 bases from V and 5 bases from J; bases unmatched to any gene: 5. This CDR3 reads CASSASGGEETQYF. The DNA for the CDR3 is TGTGCCAGTAGTGCTAGCGGGGGAGAGGAGACCCAGTACTTC.

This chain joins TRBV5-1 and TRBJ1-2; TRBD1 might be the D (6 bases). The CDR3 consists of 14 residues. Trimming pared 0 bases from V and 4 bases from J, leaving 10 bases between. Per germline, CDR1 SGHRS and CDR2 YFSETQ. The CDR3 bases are TGCGCCAGCAGCTTGGGTGGACAGTTCTATGGCTACACCTTC. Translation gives CASSLGGQFYGYTF. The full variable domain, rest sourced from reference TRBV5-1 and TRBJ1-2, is KAGVTQTPRYLIKTRGQQVTLSCSPISGHRSVSWYQQTPGQGLQFLFEYFSETQRNKGNFPGRFSGRQFSNSRSEMNVSTLELGDSALYLCASSLGGQFYGYTFGSGTRLTVV.

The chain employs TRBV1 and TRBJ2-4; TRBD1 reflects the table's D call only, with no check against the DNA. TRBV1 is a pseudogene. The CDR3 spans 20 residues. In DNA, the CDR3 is TGCACCAGCAGCCAAGAATTCGCACAGGGGGGTTTAAGGGCCAAAAACATTCAGTACTTC. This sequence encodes CTSSQEFAQGGLRAKNIQYF.

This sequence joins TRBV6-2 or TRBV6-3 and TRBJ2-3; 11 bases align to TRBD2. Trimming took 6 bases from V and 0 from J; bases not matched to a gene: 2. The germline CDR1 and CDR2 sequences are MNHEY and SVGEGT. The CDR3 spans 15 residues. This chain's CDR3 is CASRPSGGSTDTQYF. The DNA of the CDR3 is TGTGCCAGCAGGCCTAGCGGGGGGAGCACAGATACGCAGTATTTT.

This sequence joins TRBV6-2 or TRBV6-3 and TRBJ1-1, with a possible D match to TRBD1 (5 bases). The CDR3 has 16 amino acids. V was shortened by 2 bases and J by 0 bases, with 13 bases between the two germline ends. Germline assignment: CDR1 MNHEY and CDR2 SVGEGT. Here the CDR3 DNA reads TGTGCCAGCAGTTACCATCCCCAGGGATTGAACACTGAAGCTTTCTTT. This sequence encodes CASSYHPQGLNTEAFF.

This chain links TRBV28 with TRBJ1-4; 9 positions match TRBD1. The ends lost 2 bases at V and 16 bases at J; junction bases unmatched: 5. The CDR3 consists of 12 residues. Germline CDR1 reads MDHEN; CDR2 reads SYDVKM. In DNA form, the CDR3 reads TGTGCCAGCAGTTTAAGGGACAGGGACCCGTTTTTT. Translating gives CASSLRDRDPFF. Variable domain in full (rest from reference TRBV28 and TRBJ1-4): DVKVTQSSRYLVKRTGEKVFLECVQDMDHENMFWYRQDPGLGLRLIYFSYDVKMKEKGDIPEGYSVSREKKERFSLILESASTNQTSMYLCASSLRDRDPFFGSGTQLSVL.